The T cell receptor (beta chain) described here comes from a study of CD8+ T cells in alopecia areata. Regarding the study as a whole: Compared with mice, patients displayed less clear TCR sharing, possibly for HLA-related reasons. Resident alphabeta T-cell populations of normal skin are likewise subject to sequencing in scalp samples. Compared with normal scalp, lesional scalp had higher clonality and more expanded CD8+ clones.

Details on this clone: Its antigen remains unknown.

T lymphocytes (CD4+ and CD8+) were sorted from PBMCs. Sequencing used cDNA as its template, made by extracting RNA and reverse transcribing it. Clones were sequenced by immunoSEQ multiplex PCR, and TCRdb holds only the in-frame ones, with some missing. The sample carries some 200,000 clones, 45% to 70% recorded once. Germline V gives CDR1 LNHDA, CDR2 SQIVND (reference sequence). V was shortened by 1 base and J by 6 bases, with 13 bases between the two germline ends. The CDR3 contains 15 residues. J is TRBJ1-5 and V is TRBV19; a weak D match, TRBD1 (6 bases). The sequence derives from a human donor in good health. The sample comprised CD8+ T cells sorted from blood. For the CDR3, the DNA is TGTGCCAGTAGTATAGTCTCAGGGGCGGGTCAGCCCCAGCATTTT. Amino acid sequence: CASSIVSGAGQPQHF.